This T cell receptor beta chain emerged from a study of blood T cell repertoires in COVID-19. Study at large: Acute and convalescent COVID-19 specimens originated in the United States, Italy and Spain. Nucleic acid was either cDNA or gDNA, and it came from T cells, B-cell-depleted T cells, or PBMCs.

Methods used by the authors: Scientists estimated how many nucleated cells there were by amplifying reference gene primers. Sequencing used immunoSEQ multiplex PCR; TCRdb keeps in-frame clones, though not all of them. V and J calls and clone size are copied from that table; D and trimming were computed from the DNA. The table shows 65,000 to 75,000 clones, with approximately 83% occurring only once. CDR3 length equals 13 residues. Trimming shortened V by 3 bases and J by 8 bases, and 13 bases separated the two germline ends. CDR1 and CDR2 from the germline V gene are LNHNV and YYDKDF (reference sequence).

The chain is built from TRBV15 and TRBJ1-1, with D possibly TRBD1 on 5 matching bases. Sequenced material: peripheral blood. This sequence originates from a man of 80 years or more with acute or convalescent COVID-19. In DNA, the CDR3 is TGTGCCACCAGCAGGCCGACAGTCTCAGAAGCTTTCTTT. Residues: CATSRPTVSEAFF.